This TCR beta chain came from a study of T-cell reconstitution after alpha-beta-depleted transplantation in children. Points from the study as a whole: Some patients showed high day-60 TCRbeta diversity, which derived from surviving recipient T cells and thymic progenitors. At the one-year point after transplant, T-cell counts and TCRbeta diversity were found to come mostly from T cells that had been newly produced. Several hundred expanded graft clones reportedly supplied alpha-beta T cells about two months after transplant.

Unique molecular identifiers were built into the TCRbeta library. One entry per CDR3 protein results from TCRdb running MiXCR on the PCR reads. The table shows about a million distinct CDR3 sequences, with roughly 31% occurring only once. Turning to this clonotype: Its antigen is unidentified.

This sequence originates from a boy younger than two who had a stem cell transplant for SCID, so the T cells may come from the graft donor. Sequences were derived from PBMCs, mostly from graft donor cells, sampled 360 days after TCRalphabeta/CD19-depleted stem cell transplant.

The CDR3 DNA reads TGCAGTGCTTTATCTGGCACAGATACGCAGTATTTT. Protein product: CSALSGTDTQYF. The chain is built from TRBV20-1 and TRBJ2-3; D gene uncertain. This CDR3 comprises 12 residues. The germline V and J ends were trimmed by 5 bases and 1 base, with 7 bases remaining between them. The germline V gene encodes CDR1 DFQATT and CDR2 SNEGSKA (reference sequence).